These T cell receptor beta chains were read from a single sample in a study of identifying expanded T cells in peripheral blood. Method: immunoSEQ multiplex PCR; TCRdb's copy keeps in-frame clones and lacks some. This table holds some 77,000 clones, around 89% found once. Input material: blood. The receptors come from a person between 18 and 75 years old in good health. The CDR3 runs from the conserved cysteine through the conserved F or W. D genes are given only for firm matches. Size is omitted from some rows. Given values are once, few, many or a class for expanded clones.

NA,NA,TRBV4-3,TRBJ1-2,CASSQLGRGSGYTF,TGCGCCAGCAGCCAATTAGGTAGGGGTAGTGGCTACACCTTC
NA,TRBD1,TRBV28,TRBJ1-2,CASSWDRGIVYGYTF,TGTGCCAGCAGTTGGGACAGGGGAATCGTCTATGGCTACACCTTC
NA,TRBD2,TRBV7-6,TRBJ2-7,CASSLGGLAGSEQYF,TGTGCCAGCAGCTTAGGAGGACTAGCGGGTAGCGAGCAGTACTTC
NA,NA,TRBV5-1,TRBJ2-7,CASSINDPYEQYF,TGCGCCAGCAGCATTAACGACCCCTACGAGCAGTACTTC
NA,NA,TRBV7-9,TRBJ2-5,CASSPGRETQYF,TGTGCCAGCAGCCCAGGACGGGAGACCCAGTACTTC
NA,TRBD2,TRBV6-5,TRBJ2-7,CASSYGTSGGYEQYF,TGTGCCAGCAGTTACGGGACTAGCGGGGGCTACGAGCAGTACTTC
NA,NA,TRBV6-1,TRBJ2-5,CASSPVGSWTQYF,TGTGCCAGCAGTCCCGTGGGGTCGTGGACCCAGTACTTC
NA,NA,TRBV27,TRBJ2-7,CASSSTGLHREQYF,TGTGCCAGCAGTTCCACGGGCTTACACCGCGAGCAGTACTTC
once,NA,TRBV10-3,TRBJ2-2,CAISEWGHTGELFF,TGTGCCATCAGTGAATGGGGGCACACCGGGGAGCTGTTTTTT
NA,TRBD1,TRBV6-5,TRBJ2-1,CASRQDRAPNNEQFF,TGTGCCAGCCGACAAGACAGGGCCCCCAACAATGAGCAGTTCTTC
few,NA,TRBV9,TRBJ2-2,CASSLSHTGELFF,TGTGCCAGCAGCCTCAGTCACACCGGGGAGCTGTTTTTT
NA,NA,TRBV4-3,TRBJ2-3,CASSQASTPSTDTQYF,TGCGCCAGCAGCCAAGCGTCAACCCCTAGCACAGATACGCAGTATTTT
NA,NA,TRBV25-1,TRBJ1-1,CASSDLNTEAFF,TGTGCCAGCAGTGACCTAAACACTGAAGCTTTCTTT
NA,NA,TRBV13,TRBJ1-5,CASSSSGLGRDPFYQPQHF,TGTGCCAGCAGCTCCTCGGGGTTAGGCAGAGACCCCTTTTATCAGCCCCAGCATTTT
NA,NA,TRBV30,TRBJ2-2,CAWMMGYAGATGELFF,TGTGCCTGGATGATGGGCTACGCGGGGGCAACCGGGGAGCTGTTTTTT
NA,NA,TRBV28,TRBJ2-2,CASSLSRGGGELFF,TGTGCCAGCAGTTTATCCAGGGGAGGCGGGGAGCTGTTTTTT
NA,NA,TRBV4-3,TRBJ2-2,CASSPDLVAGELFF,TGCGCCAGCAGCCCAGACCTGGTGGCCGGGGAGCTGTTTTTT
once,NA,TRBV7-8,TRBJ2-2,CASSSRTGELFF,TGTGCCAGCAGCTCTCGGACCGGGGAGCTGTTTTTT
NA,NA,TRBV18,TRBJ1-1,CASSTQGENTEAFF,TGTGCCAGCTCTACTCAGGGAGAGAACACTGAAGCTTTCTTT
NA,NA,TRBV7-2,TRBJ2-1,CASSRGGVQFF,TGTGCCAGCAGCCGCGGTGGGGTGCAGTTCTTC
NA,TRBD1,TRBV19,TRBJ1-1,CASRTGQRDTEAFF,TGTGCCAGTAGGACAGGGCAAAGAGACACTGAAGCTTTCTTT
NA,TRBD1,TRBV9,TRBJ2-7,CASSQPGQGVGEQYF,TGTGCCAGCAGCCAACCGGGACAGGGGGTGGGCGAGCAGTACTTC
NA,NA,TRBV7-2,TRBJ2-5,CASSLRRGYQETQYF,TGTGCCAGCAGCTTACGCCGGGGATACCAAGAGACCCAGTACTTC
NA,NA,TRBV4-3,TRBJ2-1,CASSQDYGSYNEQFF,TGCGCCAGCAGCCAAGATTACGGAAGCTACAATGAGCAGTTCTTC
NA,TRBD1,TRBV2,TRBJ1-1,CASRTGDTNTEAFF,TGTGCCAGCAGAACAGGGGATACGAACACTGAAGCTTTCTTT
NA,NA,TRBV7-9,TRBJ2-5,CASSLGGPSYETQYF,TGTGCCAGCAGCTTAGGCGGACCCAGCTACGAGACCCAGTACTTC
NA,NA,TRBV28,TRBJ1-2,CASSSTGTGGGYTF,TGTGCCAGCAGCTCTACCGGGACCGGGGGGGGCTACACCTTC
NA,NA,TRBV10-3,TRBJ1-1,CAISGPLNTEAFF,TGTGCCATTTCCGGACCCTTAAACACTGAAGCTTTCTTT
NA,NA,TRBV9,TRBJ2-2,CASTVTGLNTGELFF,TGTGCCAGCACAGTTACAGGGTTGAACACCGGGGAGCTGTTTTTT
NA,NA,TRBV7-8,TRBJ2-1,CASSLSGQGFGEQFF,TGTGCCAGCAGCTTATCAGGGCAGGGGTTTGGTGAGCAGTTCTTC
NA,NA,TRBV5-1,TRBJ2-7,CASSSKWGSYEQYF,TGCGCCAGCAGCTCGAAGTGGGGCTCCTACGAGCAGTACTTC
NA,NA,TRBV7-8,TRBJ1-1,CASSLVAGGSFF,NA
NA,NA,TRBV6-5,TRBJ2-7,CASSYWQGPYEQYF,TGTGCCAGCAGTTACTGGCAGGGTCCCTACGAGCAGTACTTC
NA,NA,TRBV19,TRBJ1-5,CASSIDLWGSRLNSNQPQHF,TGTGCCAGTAGTATAGATCTATGGGGCAGCCGTTTGAATAGCAATCAGCCCCAGCATTTT
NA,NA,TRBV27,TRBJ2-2,CASSFGGGRTGELFF,TGTGCCAGCAGTTTCGGGGGAGGTAGGACCGGGGAGCTGTTTTTT
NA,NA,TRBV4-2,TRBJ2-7,CASSQVNSPTTIYEQYF,TGTGCCAGCAGCCAAGTTAACTCACCGACGACCATCTACGAGCAGTACTTC
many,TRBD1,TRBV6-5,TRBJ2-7,CASGWTGRNEQYF,TGTGCCAGTGGGTGGACAGGGAGGAACGAGCAGTACTTC
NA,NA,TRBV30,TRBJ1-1,CAWDKQGEAFF,TGTGCCTGGGATAAACAGGGTGAAGCTTTCTTT
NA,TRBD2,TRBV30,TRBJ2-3,CAWARGAGVTDTQYF,TGTGCTTGGGCTCGTGGGGCGGGGGTTACAGATACGCAGTATTTT
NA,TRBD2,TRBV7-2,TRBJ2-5,CASSHKGTSGGTQYF,TGTGCCAGCAGCCACAAAGGGACTAGCGGGGGGACCCAGTACTTC
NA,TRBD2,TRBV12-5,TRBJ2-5,CASGSGGLAGLGQAQYF,TGTGCTAGTGGTTCGGGGGGACTAGCGGGGCTCGGTCAGGCCCAGTACTTC
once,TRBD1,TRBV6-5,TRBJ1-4,CASSPWGQTEKLFF,TGTGCCAGCAGCCCCTGGGGACAGACCGAAAAACTGTTTTTT
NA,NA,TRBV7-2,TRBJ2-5,CASSLWNGGAGPGTQYF,TGTGCCAGCAGCTTGTGGAACGGGGGCGCGGGCCCGGGGACCCAGTACTTC
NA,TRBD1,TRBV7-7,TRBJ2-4,CASSLRQGQGNIQYF,TGTGCCAGCAGCTTAAGACAGGGGCAAGGAAACATTCAGTACTTC
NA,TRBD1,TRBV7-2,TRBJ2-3,CASSITGGRADTQYF,TGTGCCAGCAGCATCACAGGGGGCAGGGCAGATACGCAGTATTTT
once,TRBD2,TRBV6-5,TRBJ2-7,CASSYGAGITYEQYF,TGTGCCAGCAGTTACGGAGCGGGGATCACCTACGAGCAGTACTTC
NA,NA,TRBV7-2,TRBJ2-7,CASSLDAGWAYEQYF,TGTGCCAGCAGCTTAGATGCGGGGTGGGCCTACGAGCAGTACTTC